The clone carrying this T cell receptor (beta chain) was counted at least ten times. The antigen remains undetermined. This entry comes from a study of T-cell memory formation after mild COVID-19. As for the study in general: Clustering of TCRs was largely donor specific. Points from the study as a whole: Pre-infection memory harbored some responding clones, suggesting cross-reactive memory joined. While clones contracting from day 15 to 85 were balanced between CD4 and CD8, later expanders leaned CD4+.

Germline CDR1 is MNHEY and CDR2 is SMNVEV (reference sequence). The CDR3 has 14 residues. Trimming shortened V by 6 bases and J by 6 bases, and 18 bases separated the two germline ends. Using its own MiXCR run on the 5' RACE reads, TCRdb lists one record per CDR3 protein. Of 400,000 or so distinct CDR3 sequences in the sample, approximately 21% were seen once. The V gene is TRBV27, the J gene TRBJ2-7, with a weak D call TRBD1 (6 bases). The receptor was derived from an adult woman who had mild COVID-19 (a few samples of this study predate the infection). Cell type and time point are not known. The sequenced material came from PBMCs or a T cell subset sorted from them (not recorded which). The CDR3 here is CASRSGVFLGEQYF. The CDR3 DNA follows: TGTGCCAGCAGATCAGGGGTTTTCCTTGGCGAGCAGTACTTC.